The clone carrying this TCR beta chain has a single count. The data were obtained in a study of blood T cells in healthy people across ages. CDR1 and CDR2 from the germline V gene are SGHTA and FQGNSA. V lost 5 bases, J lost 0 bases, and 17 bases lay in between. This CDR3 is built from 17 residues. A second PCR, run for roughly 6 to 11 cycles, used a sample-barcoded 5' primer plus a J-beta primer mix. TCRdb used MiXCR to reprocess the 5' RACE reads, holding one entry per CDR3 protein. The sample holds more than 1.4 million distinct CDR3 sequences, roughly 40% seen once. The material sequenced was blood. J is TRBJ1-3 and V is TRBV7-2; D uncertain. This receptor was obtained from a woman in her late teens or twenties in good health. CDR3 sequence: CASSQGPAVSSGNTIYF. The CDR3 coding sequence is TGTGCCAGCAGCCAAGGCCCAGCTGTAAGCTCTGGAAACACCATATATTTT. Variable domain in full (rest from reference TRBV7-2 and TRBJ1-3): GAGVSQSPSNKVTEKGKDVELRCDPISGHTALYWYRQSLGQGLEFLIYFQGNSAPDKSGLPSDRFSAERTGGSVSTLTIQRTQQEDSAVYLCASSQGPAVSSGNTIYFGEGSWLTVV.